Presented here are 15 T cell receptor beta chains from one specimen sequenced in a study of blood T cells in healthy people across ages. Alongside a J-beta primer mix, a sample-barcoded 5' primer served in a second PCR lasting roughly 6 to 11 cycles. TCRdb reprocessed the 5' RACE reads with MiXCR, giving one entry per CDR3 protein. The repertoire has about 1.5 million distinct CDR3 sequences, about 45% of them found once; the top ten carry about 4%. What was sequenced was blood. The receptors originated from a young woman in good health.

The J gene is TRBJ2-5, the V gene TRBV27; no firm D call. Germline V lookup: CDR1 MNHEY, CDR2 SMNVEV (reference sequence). V lost 4 bases and J 11 bases, leaving 20 bases between the germline ends. This CDR3 comprises 14 residues. DNA for the CDR3: TGTGCCAGCAGTTCGCCGCTAGTAACCGGTGAGCAGTACTTC. This encodes CASSSPLVTGEQYF.

The V call is TRBV4-1, the J call TRBJ1-2, with 8 bases that match TRBD1. The CDR3 covers 15 residues. CDR1 MGHRA and CDR2 YSYEKL come from the germline V gene. Unmatched junction bases numbered 7, after V lost 5 bases and J lost 2 bases. The chain's CDR3 is CASSGDRGVNYGYTF. The CDR3 nucleotides are TGCGCCAGCAGCGGAGACAGGGGCGTCAACTATGGCTACACCTTC.

The chain recombines TRBV6-2 or TRBV6-3 with TRBJ2-1, with D possibly matching TRBD2 (5 bases). The V and J ends lost 3 bases and 0 bases respectively, with 12 bases between them. The CDR3 is made up of 16 amino acids. CDR1 is MNHEY, CDR2 SVGEGT, per germline. The CDR3, as DNA: TGTGCCAGCAGTTATTACGCGGGTTACTCCTACAATGAGCAGTTCTTC. Translating gives CASSYYAGYSYNEQFF.

The count of this clonotype is one. The V and J genes are TRBV29-1 and TRBJ2-5; D may be TRBD2 (6 bases). The ends were cut back, 6 bases at V and 5 bases at J, with 13 bases in the middle. Germline V gene sequence: CDR1 SQVTM, CDR2 ANQGSEA. This CDR3 is built from 12 residues. The CDR3 loop is CSVPRGMETQYF. CDR3 coding DNA: TGCAGCGTCCCGCGGGGCATGGAGACCCAGTACTTC.

This clonotype was recorded once. The chain uses TRBV5-1 and TRBJ2-1; the D call may be TRBD1 or TRBD2 (5 bases each). The assigned J gene may be wrong: the sequence end matches TRBJ2-7 better. This CDR3 is 17 amino acids long. Germline CDR1 SGHRS, CDR2 YFSETQ. In nucleotides, the CDR3 is TGCGCCAGCAGCTTGGTTGTGGCAGGGAGCTCCTACAATGAGCAGTACTTC. This translates into CASSLVVAGSSYNEQYF.

This clonotype was seen a handful of times. The rearrangement uses TRBV4-2 and TRBJ2-1; 9 bases are a match to TRBD2. The CDR3 loop spans 15 amino acids. In germline, CDR1 is LGHNA, CDR2 YNFKEQ. V lost 5 bases, J lost 4 bases, and 6 bases stayed unmatched. The CDR3, as DNA: TGTGCCAGCAGCTCTGGACTAGCGTTTTACAATGAGCAGTTCTTC. It is translated as CASSSGLAFYNEQFF.

This chain uses TRBV7-2 with TRBJ2-5; 9 nucleotides align to TRBD2. V lost 0 bases to trimming and J lost 11 bases; unmatched junction nucleotides: 13. CDR1 SGHTA and CDR2 FQGNSA come from the germline V gene. The CDR3 consists of 16 residues. The CDR3 DNA sequence: TGTGCCAGCAGCTTAGCGCGGGGGGGCAGGTACAATGAGCAGTACTTC. Amino acid sequence: CASSLARGGRYNEQYF.

The table lists this clonotype with a few counts. J is TRBJ1-2 and V is TRBV10-2; weak D call: TRBD1 (5 bases). The CDR3 contains 14 residues. In germline, CDR1 is WSHSY, CDR2 SAAADI. The V gene lost 6 bases and the J gene lost 4 bases, with 15 bases spanning the gap. In DNA, the CDR3 is TGCGCCAGCAGGCTCGGGGGAGCCCCCTATGGCTACACCTTC. Protein product: CASRLGGAPYGYTF.

The chain joins TRBV27 to TRBJ2-7, with D possibly being TRBD2 (6 bases). Germline V CDR1 and CDR2: MNHEY, SMNVEV (reference sequence). V was shortened by 6 bases and J by 7 bases, with 10 bases between the two germline ends. CDR3 size: 11 residues. The CDR3 sequence: CASRGLGEQYF. CDR3 in DNA: TGTGCCAGCAGGGGACTGGGGGAGCAGTACTTC.

This clonotype was observed a few times. V gene TRBV9 combines with J gene TRBJ2-7; maybe TRBD1 (6 bases). The V and J ends lost 0 bases and 7 bases respectively, with 23 bases between them. Germline V gives CDR1 SGDLS, CDR2 YYNGEE. The CDR3 totals 17 residues. For the CDR3, the DNA is TGTGCCAGCAGCGTAGCTCAGGGCAGGGGCCCCTACAATGAGCAGTACTTC. Protein sequence: CASSVAQGRGPYNEQYF.

This clonotype was detected a few times. The chain carries TRBV20-1 and TRBJ1-1; 7 nucleotides agree with TRBD1. The CDR3 contains 15 residues. V was clipped by 0 bases and J by 3 bases; unmatched bases: 7. Germline V lookup: CDR1 DFQATT, CDR2 SNEGSKA (reference sequence). CDR3 coding DNA: TGCAGTGCTAGAGAGTTTGGGACAGCTTACACTGAAGCTTTCTTT. Translation gives CSAREFGTAYTEAFF.

There are a few counts of this clonotype. J is TRBJ1-2 and V is TRBV20-1; possible D gene TRBD1, 6 bases. The CDR3 runs to 15 residues. The V end lost 2 bases, the J end lost 3 bases, and 16 bases lay between the germline ends. Germline V gives CDR1 DFQATT, CDR2 SNEGSKA (reference sequence). CDR3 loop: CSARKRGGQYYGYTF. DNA for the CDR3: TGCAGTGCTAGAAAGCGCGGGGGCCAGTACTATGGCTACACCTTC.

This chain joins TRBV6-1 and TRBJ2-1; D is unresolved. Germline V gene sequence: CDR1 MNHNS, CDR2 SASEGT. Trimming took off 2 bases at V and 2 bases at J, with 10 bases between the two ends. The CDR3 consists of 15 residues. The CDR3 loop is CASSETRLTYNEQFF. The CDR3 bases are TGTGCCAGCAGTGAAACTCGACTTACCTACAATGAGCAGTTCTTC.

V and J are TRBV20-1 and TRBJ2-3, with no clear D. The V gene lost 4 bases and the J gene lost 1 base, with 9 bases spanning the gap. The CDR3 is made up of 13 amino acids. CDR1 is DFQATT, CDR2 SNEGSKA, per germline (reference sequence). CDR3 loop: CSATEPRTDTQYF. CDR3 DNA sequence: TGCAGTGCTACCGAACCACGCACAGATACGCAGTATTTT.

This clonotype was found a few times. The V and J genes are TRBV3-1 and TRBJ2-3; TRBD2 matches at 12 bases. The CDR3 consists of 15 residues. CDR1 is LGHDT, CDR2 YNNKEL, per germline (reference sequence). V lost 5 bases, J lost 4 bases, and 4 bases stayed unmatched. In DNA form, the CDR3 reads TGTGCCAGCAGCAAACTAGCGGGGGGCCCAGATACGCAGTATTTT. This sequence encodes CASSKLAGGPDTQYF.